Listed below are T cell receptor beta chains from one sample, sequenced in a study of T cells after yellow fever vaccination. TCRdb re-analysed the 5' RACE reads in MiXCR, keeping a single row per CDR3 protein. This table holds around 320,000 distinct CDR3 sequences, 3.5% to 4.5% found once. The source was PBMCs, collected 15 days after the yellow fever booster vaccination. The receptors stem from a man aged 18 to 29 who received the YFV17D yellow fever vaccine. The CDR3 runs from the conserved cysteine through the conserved F or W. Fields, in order: D gene, J gene, V gene, clone size, CDR3 DNA, CDR3 protein. A D gene is named only where the DNA matches it firmly. Clone size is stated in some rows and not others, as once, few, many or a class when expanded.

- TRBJ1-2 TRBV12-3/TRBV12-4 many TGTGCCAGCAGTTTAGATTTGGCTAACTATGGCTACACCTTC CASSLDLANYGYTF
- TRBJ1-6 TRBV12-3/TRBV12-4 - TGTGCCAGCAGTTTACGTGGGACTTCTGAAATTTTCCACTTT CASSLRGTSEIFHF
TRBD1 TRBJ1-1 TRBV7-6 many TGTGCCAGCACCCTACTGACAGGGGGCACCGCGGATACTGAAGCTTTCTTT CASTLLTGGTADTEAFF
- TRBJ1-6 TRBV7-2 few TGTGCCAGCAGCTTATATATCCCGAGCTCCTATAATTCACCCCTCCACTTT CASSLYIPSSYNSPLHF
- TRBJ1-4 TRBV4-1 - TGCGCCAGCAGCCGGGCAGGGATGGAAGGTGAAAAACTGTTTTTT CASSRAGMEGEKLFF
- TRBJ2-7 TRBV7-9 - TGTGCCAGCAGCTTAGGGGGGATGAGAGAGCAGTACTTC CASSLGGMREQYF
- TRBJ2-7 TRBV6-5 few TGTGCCAGCAGTTACTCGATTCAGGGCCGGTACGAGCAGTACTTC CASSYSIQGRYEQYF
TRBD1 TRBJ1-2 TRBV7-2 few TGTGCCAGCAGCCTTAGACAGGGGGCGGAAGGCTACACCTTC CASSLRQGAEGYTF
- TRBJ1-1 TRBV5-1 many TGCGCCAGCAGCGCGAACACTCACACTGAAGCTTTCTTT CASSANTHTEAFF
TRBD2 TRBJ2-3 TRBV14 few TGTGCCAGCAGCCAAGATTTAGCGGGGGTCACAGATACGCAGTATTTT CASSQDLAGVTDTQYF
TRBD2 TRBJ2-5 TRBV12-5 many TGTGCTAGTGGTTTGGGCCCGCTAGCGGGGGCGGGGGAGACCCAGTACTTC CASGLGPLAGAGETQYF
- TRBJ1-1 TRBV28 many TGTGCCAGCAGTTGGGGGGATTCTGAAGCTTTCTTT CASSWGDSEAFF
TRBD1 TRBJ2-3 TRBV27 few TGTGCCAGCAGGGAGGGACAGGGAGTTATCGATACGCAGTATTTT CASREGQGVIDTQYF
- TRBJ2-2 TRBV5-1 few TGCGCCAGCAGCTTGGCCACTGAGACCGGGGAGCTGTTTTTT CASSLATETGELFF
TRBD2 TRBJ2-3 TRBV11-2 many TGTGCCAGCAGTCCACGGACTAGGTGGGGAGATACGCAGTATTTT CASSPRTRWGDTQYF
- TRBJ2-5 TRBV20-1 many TGCAGCGCCAATCGGGGGGCTTCGAGTAAAGAGACCCAGTACTTC CSANRGASSKETQYF
- TRBJ2-1 TRBV2 many TGTGCCAGCAGTGAATTTGGGGACAATGAGCAGTTCTTC CASSEFGDNEQFF
TRBD2 TRBJ2-3 TRBV4-3 few TGCGCCAGCAGCCAAGAGCGACAGGGACTAGCGGGCACAGATACGCAGTATTTT CASSQERQGLAGTDTQYF
- TRBJ1-4 TRBV2 few TGTGCCAGCAGTGCTCTCCCTTTGAGTCTTAATGAAAAACTGTTTTTT CASSALPLSLNEKLFF
- TRBJ2-5 TRBV20-1 many TGCAGTGTCAGGGGGGGAGAGACCCAGTACTTC CSVRGGETQYF
- TRBJ2-1 TRBV7-9 many TGTGCCAGCAGCTTAGGGTCCGTCTACAATGAGCAGTTCTTC CASSLGSVYNEQFF
- TRBJ2-2 TRBV4-3 - TGCGCCAGCAGCTACTCCGCCGGGCCCGGGGAGCTGTTTTTT CASSYSAGPGELFF
TRBD2 TRBJ2-3 TRBV20-1 many TGCAGTGCTGGAGGACTAGCGGGGGCAGATACGCAGTATTTT CSAGGLAGADTQYF
TRBD1 TRBJ2-1 TRBV19 few TGTGCCAGTAGTACCTCGGACAGGAATGAGCAGTTCTTC CASSTSDRNEQFF
TRBD1 TRBJ2-2 TRBV5-4 few TGTGCCAGCAGCCCCAAACAGGGGCGTAACACCGGGGAGCTGTTTTTT CASSPKQGRNTGELFF
TRBD1 TRBJ1-2 TRBV18 many TGTGCCAGCTCATCAAGACAGGGCGTATGGGCCTATGGCTACACCTTC CASSSRQGVWAYGYTF
- TRBJ1-2 TRBV20-1 many TGCAGTGCTTCGACCAGACCTGGCTACACCTTC CSASTRPGYTF
TRBD1 TRBJ1-1 TRBV7-9 many TGTGCCAGCAGTCATGACAGGGTAACTGAAGCTTTCTTT CASSHDRVTEAFF
- TRBJ1-2 TRBV7-9 - TGTGCCAGCAGCTTAGTCTTGAGAGACTATGGCTACACCTTC CASSLVLRDYGYTF
- TRBJ1-5 TRBV4-1 many TGCGCCAGCAGCCAATTTACGGGGACCCGCAATCAGCCCCAGCATTTT CASSQFTGTRNQPQHF
TRBD2 TRBJ2-1 TRBV9 many TGTGCCAGCAGCGTAGCGCTGAGCGGGGGGGCCATTGAGCAGTTCTTC CASSVALSGGAIEQFF
- TRBJ1-5 TRBV5-8 many TGTGCCAGCAGCTTGGCCCAGGGTGGCCAGCCCCAGCATTTT CASSLAQGGQPQHF
TRBD1 TRBJ1-1 TRBV12-3/TRBV12-4 few TGTGCCAGCAGGGAGACAGGGATGAACACTGAAGCTTTCTTT CASRETGMNTEAFF
- TRBJ2-7 TRBV6-6 - TGTGCCAGCAGTTCCGCGAGATACGAGCAGTACTTC CASSSARYEQYF
TRBD2 TRBJ2-7 TRBV6-1 - TGTGCCAGCAGTGAAGCGGGAGGGGCATTCTACGAGCAGTACTTC CASSEAGGAFYEQYF
- TRBJ2-6 TRBV18 many TGTGCCAGCTCACCATTGGAGGGTAACTCTGGGGCCAACGTCCTGACTTTC CASSPLEGNSGANVLTF
- TRBJ2-7 TRBV6-2/TRBV6-3 many TGTGCCAGCAGTACCAGGACCATGAGCCCCTACGAGCAGTACTTC CASSTRTMSPYEQYF
TRBD2 TRBJ2-2 TRBV7-2 - TGTGCCAGCAGCTTTACTAGCGGGGGAAACACCGGGGAGCTGTTTTTT CASSFTSGGNTGELFF
- TRBJ1-2 TRBV5-1 many TGCGCCAGCAGCTTCGGGGTTTTTGACTATGGCTACACCTTC CASSFGVFDYGYTF
- TRBJ2-1 TRBV6-5 few TGTGCCAGCAGTTTTCACCTAGCCCTCTACAATGAGCAGTTCTTC CASSFHLALYNEQFF
TRBD1 TRBJ1-4 TRBV20-1 - TGCAGTGCTAAGATACAGGGGAGGCTGAGAGAAAAACTGTTTTTT CSAKIQGRLREKLFF
TRBD1 TRBJ1-4 TRBV27 few TGTGCCAGCAGCAGCACAGGGGTAAGAAATGAAAAACTGTTTTTT CASSSTGVRNEKLFF
- TRBJ2-7 TRBV6-1 - TGTGCCAGCAGTGAAATAGGGCTCCCTTACGAGCAGTACTTC CASSEIGLPYEQYF
- TRBJ2-1 TRBV7-2 many TGTGCCAGCAGCCACCCGATCATACGTAGACGGTCCTACAATGAGCAGTTCTTC CASSHPIIRRRSYNEQFF
TRBD2 TRBJ2-5 TRBV7-2 few TGTGCCAGCAGCCTATGGACTAGCGGGGGCCAAGAGACCCAGTACTTC CASSLWTSGGQETQYF
TRBD1 TRBJ2-4 TRBV20-1 many TGCAGTGCTGATACAGGGGCGGGAAACATTCAGTACTTC CSADTGAGNIQYF
TRBD1 TRBJ2-7 TRBV4-2 - TGTGCCAGCAGCTCCCGCTCGGACAGGGGCCATGCCTACGAGCAGTACTTC CASSSRSDRGHAYEQYF
- TRBJ1-1 TRBV11-2 - TGTGCCAGCAGCCATTATACAGGGAAGGTCACTGAAGCTTTCTTT CASSHYTGKVTEAFF
TRBD1 TRBJ2-2 TRBV28 - TGTGCCAGCACTACAATTTATAACAGGGGTGCCGGGGAGCTGTTTTTT CASTTIYNRGAGELFF
- TRBJ1-2 TRBV11-2 many TGTGCCAGCAGCTTAGTCACAGGGAACTATGGCTACACCTTC CASSLVTGNYGYTF
TRBD1 TRBJ1-1 TRBV18 - TGTGCCAGCTCATCGTTGGGACAGGGAAATACTGAAGCTTTCTTT CASSSLGQGNTEAFF
- TRBJ1-2 TRBV12-3/TRBV12-4 many TGTGCCAGCAGTTTATCCGGGGACTATGGCTACACCTTC CASSLSGDYGYTF
- TRBJ1-5 TRBV6-2/TRBV6-3 many TGTGCCAGCAGTCAGATACACGGGGCGAGCAATCAGCCCCAGCATTTT CASSQIHGASNQPQHF
TRBD2 TRBJ2-3 TRBV4-2 few TGTGCCAGCAGCCAAGATAGGAGCGGGGCTGGCGATACGCAGTATTTT CASSQDRSGAGDTQYF
- TRBJ1-2 TRBV20-1 - TGCAGTGCGCCCACAGCGAACTATGGCTACACCTTC CSAPTANYGYTF